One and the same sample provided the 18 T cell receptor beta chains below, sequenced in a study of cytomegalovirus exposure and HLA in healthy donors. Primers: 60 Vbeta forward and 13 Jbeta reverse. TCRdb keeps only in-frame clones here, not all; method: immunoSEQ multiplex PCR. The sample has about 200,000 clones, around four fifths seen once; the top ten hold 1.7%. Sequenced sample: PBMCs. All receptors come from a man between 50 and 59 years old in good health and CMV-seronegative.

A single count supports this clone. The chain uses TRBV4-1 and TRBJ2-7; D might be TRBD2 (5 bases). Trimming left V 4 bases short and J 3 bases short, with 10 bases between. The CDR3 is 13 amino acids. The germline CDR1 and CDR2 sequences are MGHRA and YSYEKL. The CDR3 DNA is TGCGCCAGCAGCCTGGCCAGCGGCTACGAGCAGTACTTC. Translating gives CASSLASGYEQYF.

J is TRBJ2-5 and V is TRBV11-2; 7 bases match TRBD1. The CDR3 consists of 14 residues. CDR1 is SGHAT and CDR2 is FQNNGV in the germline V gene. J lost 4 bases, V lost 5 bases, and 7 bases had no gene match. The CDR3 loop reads CASSPTTGPETQYF. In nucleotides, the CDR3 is TGTGCCAGCAGCCCAACGACAGGGCCAGAGACCCAGTACTTC.

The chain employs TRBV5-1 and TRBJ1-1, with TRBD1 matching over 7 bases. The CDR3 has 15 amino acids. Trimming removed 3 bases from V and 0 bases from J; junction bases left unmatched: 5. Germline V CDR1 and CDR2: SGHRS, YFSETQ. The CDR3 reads CASSSSGTVNTEAFF. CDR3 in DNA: TGCGCCAGCAGCTCCTCCGGGACAGTGAACACTGAAGCTTTCTTT.

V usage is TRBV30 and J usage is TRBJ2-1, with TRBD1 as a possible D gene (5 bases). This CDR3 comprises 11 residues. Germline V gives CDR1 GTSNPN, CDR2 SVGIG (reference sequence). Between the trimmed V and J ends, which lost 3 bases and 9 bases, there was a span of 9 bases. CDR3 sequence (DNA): TGTGCCTGGAGCACGGACACTGAGCAGTTCTTC. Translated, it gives CAWSTDTEQFF.

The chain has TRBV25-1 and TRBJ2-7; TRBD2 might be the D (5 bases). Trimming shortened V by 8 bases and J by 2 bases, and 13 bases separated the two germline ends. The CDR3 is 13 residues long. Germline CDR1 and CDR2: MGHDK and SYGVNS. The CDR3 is CASAETGTYEQYF. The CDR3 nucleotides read TGTGCCAGCGCCGAGACGGGAACCTACGAGCAGTACTTC.

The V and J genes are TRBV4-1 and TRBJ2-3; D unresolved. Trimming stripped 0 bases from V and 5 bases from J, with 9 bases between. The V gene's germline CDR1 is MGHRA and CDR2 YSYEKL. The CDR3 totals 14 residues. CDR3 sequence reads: CASSQDSSRDTQYF. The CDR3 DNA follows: TGCGCCAGCAGCCAAGATTCCTCGAGAGATACGCAGTATTTT.

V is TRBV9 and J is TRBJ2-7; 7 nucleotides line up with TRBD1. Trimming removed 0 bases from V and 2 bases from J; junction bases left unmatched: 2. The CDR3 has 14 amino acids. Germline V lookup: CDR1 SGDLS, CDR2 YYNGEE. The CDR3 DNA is TGTGCCAGCAGCGTAGAGAGGGGGCCCTACGAGCAGTACTTC. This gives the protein CASSVERGPYEQYF.

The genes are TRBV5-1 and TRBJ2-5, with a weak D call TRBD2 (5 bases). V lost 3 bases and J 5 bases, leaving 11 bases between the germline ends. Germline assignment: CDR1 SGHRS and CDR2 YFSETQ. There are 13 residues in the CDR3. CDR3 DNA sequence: TGCGCCAGCAGCTCTGGAGGTTCGGAGACCCAGTACTTC. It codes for CASSSGGSETQYF.

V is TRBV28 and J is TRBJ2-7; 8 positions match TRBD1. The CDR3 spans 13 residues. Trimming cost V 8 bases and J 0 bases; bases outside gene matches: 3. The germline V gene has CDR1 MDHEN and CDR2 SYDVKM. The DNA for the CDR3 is TGTGCCAGCCGGACAGGGCCCTCCTACGAGCAGTACTTC. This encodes CASRTGPSYEQYF.

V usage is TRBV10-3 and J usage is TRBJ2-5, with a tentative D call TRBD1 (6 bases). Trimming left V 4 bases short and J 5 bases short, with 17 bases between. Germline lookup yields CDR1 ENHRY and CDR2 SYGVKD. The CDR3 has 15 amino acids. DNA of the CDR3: TGTGCCATCAGTGCAGGGGAAAAGGGTAGGGAGACCCAGTACTTC. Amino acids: CAISAGEKGRETQYF.

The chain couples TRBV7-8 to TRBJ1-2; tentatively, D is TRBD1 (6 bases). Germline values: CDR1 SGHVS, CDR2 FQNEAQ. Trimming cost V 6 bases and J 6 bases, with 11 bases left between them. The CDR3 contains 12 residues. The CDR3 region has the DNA TGTGCCAGCAGTCGACAGGCCGATGGCTACACCTTC. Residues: CASSRQADGYTF.

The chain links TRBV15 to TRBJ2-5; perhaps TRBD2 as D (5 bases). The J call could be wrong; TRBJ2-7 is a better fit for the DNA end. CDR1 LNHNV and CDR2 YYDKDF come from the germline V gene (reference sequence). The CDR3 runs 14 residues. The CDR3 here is CATSKIAQTYEQYF. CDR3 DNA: TGTGCCACCAGCAAAATAGCGCAAACCTACGAGCAGTACTTC.

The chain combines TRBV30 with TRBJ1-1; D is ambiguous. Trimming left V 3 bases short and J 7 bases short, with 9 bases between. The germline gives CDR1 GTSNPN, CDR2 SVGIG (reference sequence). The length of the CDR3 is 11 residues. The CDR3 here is CAWSVQIEAFF. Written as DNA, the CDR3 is TGTGCCTGGAGCGTACAGATTGAAGCTTTCTTT.

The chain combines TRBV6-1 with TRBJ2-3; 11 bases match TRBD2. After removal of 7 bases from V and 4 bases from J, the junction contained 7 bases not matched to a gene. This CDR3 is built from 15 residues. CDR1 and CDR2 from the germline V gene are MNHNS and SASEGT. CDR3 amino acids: CASMGRLAGSDTQYF. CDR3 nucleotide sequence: TGTGCCAGCATGGGGAGACTAGCGGGATCAGATACGCAGTATTTT.

The CDR3 nucleotides are TGTGCCAGCAGCCTTGCGGGGGGGAAAAGCAATCAGCCCCAGCATTTT. It codes for CASSLAGGKSNQPQHF. This chain links TRBV28 with TRBJ1-5; TRBD1 might be the D (5 bases). This CDR3 spans 16 amino acids. CDR1 and CDR2 (germline): MDHEN, SYDVKM. The ends were cut back, 6 bases at V and 1 base at J, with 16 bases in the middle.

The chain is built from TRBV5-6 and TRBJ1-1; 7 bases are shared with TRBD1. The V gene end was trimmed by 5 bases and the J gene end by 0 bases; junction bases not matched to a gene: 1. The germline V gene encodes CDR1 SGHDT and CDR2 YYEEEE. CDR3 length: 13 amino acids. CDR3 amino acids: CASRGQVNTEAFF. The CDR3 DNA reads TGTGCCAGCAGAGGACAGGTGAACACTGAAGCTTTCTTT.

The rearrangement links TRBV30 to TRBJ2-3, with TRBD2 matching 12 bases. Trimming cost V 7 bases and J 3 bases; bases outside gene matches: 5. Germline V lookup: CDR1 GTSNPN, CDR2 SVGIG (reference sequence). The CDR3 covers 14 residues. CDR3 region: CASRLAGATDTQYF. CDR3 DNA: TGTGCCTCTAGACTAGCGGGAGCAACAGATACGCAGTATTTT. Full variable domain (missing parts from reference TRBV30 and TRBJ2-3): SQTIHQWPATLVQPVGSPLSLECTVEGTSNPNLYWYRQAAGRGLQLLFYSVGIGQISSEVPQNLSASRPQDRQFILSSKKLLLSDSGFYLCASRLAGATDTQYFGPGTRLTVL.

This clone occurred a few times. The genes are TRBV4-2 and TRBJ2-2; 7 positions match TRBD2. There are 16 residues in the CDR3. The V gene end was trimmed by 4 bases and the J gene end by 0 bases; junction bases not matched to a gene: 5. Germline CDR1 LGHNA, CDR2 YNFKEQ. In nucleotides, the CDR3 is TGTGCCAGCAGCCTACTAGCGAACCCGAACACCGGGGAGCTGTTTTTT. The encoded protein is CASSLLANPNTGELFF.